The 21 T cell receptor beta chains in this list originate from one sample, sequenced in a study of siplizumab effects on memory and regulatory T cells. Assay used: immunoSEQ multiplex PCR; TCRdb lists only in-frame clones, some missing. The sample carries approximately 50,000 clones, 93% recorded once. The sequenced sample consisted of CD8+ T cells sorted from blood. These receptor sequences come from a human donor in good health.

The chain is built from TRBV28 and TRBJ2-2; 8 nucleotides match TRBD2. Germline loops: CDR1 MDHEN, CDR2 SYDVKM. This CDR3 region has 16 residues. V shed 3 bases, J shed 6 bases, and the junction held 9 bases outside the gene matches. The CDR3 is CASSFVAAGVSGELFF. DNA of the CDR3: TGTGCCAGCAGTTTTGTCGCAGCGGGAGTGTCCGGGGAGCTGTTTTTT. Complete variable domain (other parts from reference TRBV28 and TRBJ2-2): DVKVTQSSRYLVKRTGEKVFLECVQDMDHENMFWYRQDPGLGLRLIYFSYDVKMKEKGDIPEGYSVSREKKERFSLILESASTNQTSMYLCASSFVAAGVSGELFFGEGSRLTVL.

The chain joins TRBV28 to TRBJ1-2; D possibly corresponds to TRBD1 (5 bases). Germline V gene data show CDR1 as MDHEN and CDR2 as SYDVKM. V was clipped by 11 bases and J by 4 bases, with 17 bases between them. CDR3 size: 13 residues. Written as DNA, the CDR3 is TGTGCCTCCCGGGGCAGGACCATCTATGGCTACACCTTC. This codes for CASRGRTIYGYTF.

The chain employs TRBV6-5 and TRBJ2-3; 7 bases are a match to TRBD1. The CDR3 is 16 amino acids. With V trimmed by 4 bases and J by 2 bases, 9 bases remained unmatched. CDR1 and CDR2 from the germline V gene are MNHEY and SVGAGI. CDR3 amino acids: CASSSSGTANTDTQYF. CDR3 coding DNA: TGTGCCAGCAGTTCCTCCGGGACAGCCAACACAGATACGCAGTATTTT.

This chain uses TRBV28 with TRBJ1-4; 8 positions agree with TRBD1. The trim removed 4 bases at V and 8 bases at J, leaving 24 bases unmatched. Germline V lookup: CDR1 MDHEN, CDR2 SYDVKM. The CDR3 is 20 amino acids. The CDR3 sequence: CASSSSFESPDREEREKLFF. In DNA, the CDR3 is TGTGCCAGCAGTTCTTCCTTTGAGTCCCCGGACAGGGAAGAAAGAGAAAAACTGTTTTTT. Complete variable domain (other parts from reference TRBV28 and TRBJ1-4): DVKVTQSSRYLVKRTGEKVFLECVQDMDHENMFWYRQDPGLGLRLIYFSYDVKMKEKGDIPEGYSVSREKKERFSLILESASTNQTSMYLCASSSSFESPDREEREKLFFGSGTQLSVL.

The chain is built from TRBV11-1 and TRBJ2-7, with 9 bases identical to TRBD1. CDR3 length equals 16 residues. From germline, CDR1 is SGHAT and CDR2 FQDESV (reference sequence). Losses at the gene ends were 5 bases for V and 2 bases for J; bases not matched to a gene: 10. CDR3 in amino acids: CASSDYRGRNTYEQYF. The CDR3, as DNA: TGTGCCAGCAGCGACTACAGGGGGCGTAATACCTACGAGCAGTACTTC.

V gene TRBV11-2 combines with J gene TRBJ2-1; D is possibly TRBD2 (6 bases). This CDR3 contains 16 residues. The germline V and J ends were trimmed by 5 bases and 4 bases, with 18 bases remaining between them. Germline CDR1 and CDR2: SGHAT and FQNNGV. CDR3 nucleotides: TGTGCCAGCAGCCCCACAACGGGACTTCGGTACAATGAGCAGTTCTTC. This codes for CASSPTTGLRYNEQFF.

This chain joins TRBV19 and TRBJ2-7; D possibly corresponds to TRBD1 (5 bases). The CDR3 length is 11 residues. V lost 7 bases to trimming and J lost 6 bases, with 10 bases between them. Germline V gene lookup returns CDR1 LNHDA and CDR2 SQIVND (reference sequence). This CDR3 reads CASKRGAEQYF. The CDR3 DNA follows: TGTGCCAGTAAAAGGGGCGCCGAGCAGTACTTC.

J is TRBJ1-1 and V is TRBV19, with D possibly matching TRBD1 (5 bases). This CDR3 is built from 17 residues. Germline CDR1 and CDR2: LNHDA and SQIVND (reference sequence). Trimming took 2 bases from V and 6 from J, leaving 22 bases between them. The CDR3 is CASSIYPAGLGYAEAFF. The DNA of the CDR3 is TGTGCCAGTAGTATATACCCCGCGGGGCTAGGGTACGCTGAAGCTTTCTTT.

The rearrangement uses TRBV13 and TRBJ2-3; D is unresolved. Trimming left V 5 bases short and J 4 bases short, with 10 bases between. CDR1 is PRHDT and CDR2 is FYEKMQ in the germline V gene (reference sequence). The CDR3 covers 13 residues. CDR3 bases: TGTGCCAGCAGCCCATGGGCTTCAGATACGCAGTATTTT. Translated: CASSPWASDTQYF.

J is TRBJ1-2 and V is TRBV15, with D unclear. Germline-derived CDR1 and CDR2 are LNHNV and YYDKDF (reference sequence). Trimming cost V 8 bases and J 6 bases, with 13 bases left between them. There are 12 residues in the CDR3. CDR3 amino acids: CATRSARDGYTF. DNA of the CDR3: TGTGCCACCCGCTCGGCGCGAGATGGCTACACCTTC.

The chain has TRBV11-2 and TRBJ2-7, with 9 bases that match TRBD2. J lost 5 bases, V lost 2 bases, and 13 bases had no gene match. The CDR3 extends over 17 amino acids. Germline lookup yields CDR1 SGHAT and CDR2 FQNNGV. CDR3 protein: CASSLILSIAGVHEQYF. The CDR3 DNA sequence: TGTGCCAGCAGCTTAATTTTATCGATAGCGGGAGTACACGAGCAGTACTTC.

V gene TRBV4-1 combines with J gene TRBJ1-1, with TRBD1 identical over 7 bases. This CDR3 contains 13 residues. V dropped 2 bases and J dropped 6; count of bases not matched to a gene: 3. Germline V gene sequence: CDR1 MGHRA, CDR2 YSYEKL. The DNA for the CDR3 is TGCGCCAGCAGCCAACGAGGGGGCGCTGAAGCTTTCTTT. Translating it yields CASSQRGGAEAFF.

V usage is TRBV28 and J usage is TRBJ2-5; D is possibly TRBD1 (5 bases). Trimming took 8 bases from V and 1 from J, leaving 14 bases between them. This CDR3 region has 14 residues. Germline assignment: CDR1 MDHEN and CDR2 SYDVKM. The CDR3: CASGQGWSQETQYF. The CDR3 DNA follows: TGTGCCAGCGGCCAGGGTTGGTCCCAAGAGACCCAGTACTTC.

V is TRBV4-1 and J is TRBJ2-1; TRBD2 might be the D (5 bases). V lost 3 bases and J 3 bases, leaving 15 bases between the germline ends. This CDR3 has 16 amino acids. Germline CDR1 MGHRA, CDR2 YSYEKL. The DNA of the CDR3 is TGCGCCAGCAGCCACCTACAGCGGTCGCTCTACAATGAGCAGTTCTTC. It translates to CASSHLQRSLYNEQFF.

J is TRBJ2-7 and V is TRBV27, with 8 bases that match TRBD1. The CDR3 length is 15 residues. Unmatched junction bases numbered 3, after V lost 2 bases and J lost 0 bases. CDR1 MNHEY and CDR2 SMNVEV come from the germline V gene (reference sequence). The CDR3 region is CASSLRDRSSYEQYF. CDR3 nucleotide sequence: TGTGCCAGCAGTTTACGGGACAGGAGCTCCTACGAGCAGTACTTC.

The V call is TRBV6-5, the J call TRBJ2-7; D possibly corresponds to TRBD2 (5 bases). CDR3 length: 12 amino acids. The V end was cut by 5 bases, the J end by 2 bases, with 7 bases between. Germline CDR1 is MNHEY and CDR2 is SVGAGI. In DNA, the CDR3 is TGTGCCAGCAGTCCCGGGGCCTACGAGCAGTACTTC. The encoded protein is CASSPGAYEQYF.

The chain links TRBV9 to TRBJ1-2, with 7 bases that match TRBD1. Looked up from germline, CDR1 is SGDLS and CDR2 is YYNGEE. The CDR3 has 21 residues. V trimming: 4 bases; J trimming: 5 bases; junction bases outside the gene matches: 29. The CDR3 here is CASSPGLGQRKGAGTFYGYTF. In DNA form, the CDR3 reads TGTGCCAGCAGCCCGGGATTAGGCCAAAGGAAGGGGGCAGGAACGTTTTATGGCTACACCTTC.

V is TRBV6-5 and J is TRBJ2-7; TRBD1 matches 8 bases. The CDR3 consists of 12 residues. The J segment lost 7 bases and the V segment lost 10 bases, leaving 9 bases of the junction unmatched. The germline V gene encodes CDR1 MNHEY and CDR2 SVGAGI. In DNA, the CDR3 is TGTGCCACCCGACAGGGGCTTGAGGAGCAGTACTTC. Translated: CATRQGLEEQYF.

In this sample, this clone turned up a few times. The chain is built from TRBV9 and TRBJ1-1; the D is unclear. Germline V gene sequence: CDR1 SGDLS, CDR2 YYNGEE. V was clipped by 0 bases and J by 0 bases, with 9 bases between them. The CDR3 length is 15 residues. CDR3 residues: CASSVGEGMNTEAFF. Here the CDR3 DNA reads TGTGCCAGCAGCGTAGGAGAAGGCATGAACACTGAAGCTTTCTTT.

This clone occurred once. The chain has TRBV7-9 and TRBJ2-7; 8 bases align to TRBD1. V was pared by 5 bases and J by 9 bases, with 3 bases of the junction left unmatched. Looked up from germline, CDR1 is SEHNR and CDR2 is FQNEAQ (reference sequence). The CDR3 has 11 residues. Here the CDR3 DNA reads TGTGCCAGCAGCCCTGGGACAGGGCAGTACTTC. Protein: CASSPGTGQYF.

V gene TRBV6-1 combines with J gene TRBJ2-5; no clear D. Germline CDR1 is MNHNS and CDR2 is SASEGT. V lost 4 bases and J 4 bases, leaving 4 bases between the germline ends. The CDR3 runs to 11 residues. CDR3 DNA sequence: TGTGCCAGCAGTGGGGGAGAGACCCAGTACTTC. This translates into CASSGGETQYF.